These 4 T cell receptor beta chains came from one sample sequenced in a study of T-cell memory formation after mild COVID-19. MiXCR, applied by TCRdb to the 5' RACE reads, yields one record per CDR3 protein. The repertoire consists of almost 550,000 distinct CDR3 sequences, with about 20% occurring once and the leading ten covering around 13%. Sequenced input: PBMCs or a T cell subset sorted from them (not recorded which). Every receptor here comes from an adult woman who had mild COVID-19 (a few samples of this study predate the infection). Cell type and time point are not known.

In its sample, this clonotype was seen a few times. The CDR3 bases are TGCAGCGTCGTCTCCCTCTATGGCTACACCTTC. This sequence encodes CSVVSLYGYTF. This chain links TRBV29-1 with TRBJ1-2, with D unclear. V dropped 6 bases and J dropped 4 bases, with 9 bases sitting between them. CDR3 size: 11 residues. CDR1 and CDR2 (germline): SQVTM, ANQGSEA.

The rearrangement links TRBV19 to TRBJ2-3; 14 nucleotides agree with TRBD2. From germline, CDR1 is LNHDA and CDR2 SQIVND (reference sequence). The CDR3 runs to 16 residues. V lost 6 bases to trimming and J lost 6 bases; unmatched junction nucleotides: 8. The CDR3 reads CASRRTSGRSGDTQYF. Here the CDR3 DNA reads TGTGCCAGTAGAAGGACTAGCGGGAGGTCCGGGGATACGCAGTATTTT.

This clonotype was seen a handful of times. The chain recombines TRBV9 with TRBJ1-4, with D maybe TRBD1 (6 bases). This CDR3 has 15 residues. Germline V gene data show CDR1 as SGDLS and CDR2 as YYNGEE. Deletions cut 3 bases from V and 4 bases from J, with 13 bases between. The CDR3 bases are TGTGCCAGCAGCGGTCGGACAGCTAATAATGAAAAACTGTTTTTT. Protein sequence: CASSGRTANNEKLFF.

This clonotype was detected a few times. The genes are TRBV7-9 and TRBJ2-4, with 8 positions matching TRBD1. The CDR3 is 14 residues long. With 1 base clipped from V and 5 bases from J, the junction kept 1 base outside the gene matches. CDR1 is SEHNR and CDR2 is FQNEAQ in the germline V gene (reference sequence). CDR3: CASSLVRGQNIQYF. CDR3 coding DNA: TGTGCCAGCAGCTTAGTCAGGGGGCAAAACATTCAGTACTTC.